The sample holds many counts of the clone carrying this T cell receptor beta chain. MiXCR, applied by TCRdb to the RT-PCR reads, yields one record per CDR3 protein. The table lists 87,000 or so distinct CDR3 sequences, around 5% of them singletons. The data were taken from a study of patients and donors after allogeneic stem cell transplantation. The CDR3 runs 18 residues. The ends were cut back, 2 bases at V and 3 bases at J, with 19 bases in the middle. Looked up from germline, CDR1 is MNHNS and CDR2 is SASEGT. The chain recombines TRBV6-1 with TRBJ1-4; D is undetermined. The TCR comes from a human donor who was either an allogeneic HSCT recipient or a stem cell or donor lymphocyte infusion donor (not recorded which). It is not recorded whose cells these are; they may come from a transplant donor. The specimen sequenced was blood, either unsorted or a sorted T cell fraction (not recorded which). CDR3 residues: CASSEKSAGSWSNEKLFF. The CDR3 DNA reads TGTGCCAGCAGTGAAAAGTCGGCAGGCTCCTGGTCTAATGAAAAACTGTTTTTT.